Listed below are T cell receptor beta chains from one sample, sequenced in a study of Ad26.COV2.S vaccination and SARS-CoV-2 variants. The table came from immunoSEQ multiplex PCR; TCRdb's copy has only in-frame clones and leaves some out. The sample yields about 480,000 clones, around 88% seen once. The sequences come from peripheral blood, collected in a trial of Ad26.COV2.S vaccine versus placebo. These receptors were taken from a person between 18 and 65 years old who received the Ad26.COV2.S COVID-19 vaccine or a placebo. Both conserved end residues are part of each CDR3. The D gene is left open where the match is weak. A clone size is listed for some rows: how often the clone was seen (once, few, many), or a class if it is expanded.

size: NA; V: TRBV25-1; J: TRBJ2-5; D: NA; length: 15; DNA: TGTGCCAGCAGTGAATATAGGGGGAACCAAGAGACCCAGTACTTC; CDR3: CASSEYRGNQETQYF
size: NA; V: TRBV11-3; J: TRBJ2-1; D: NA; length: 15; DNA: TGTGCCAGCAGCCCTTATGACAGGCCCTACAATGAGCAGTTCTTC; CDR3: CASSPYDRPYNEQFF
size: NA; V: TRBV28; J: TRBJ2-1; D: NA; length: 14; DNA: TGTGCCAGCATCAGACCCGGACTCTACAATGAGCAGTTCTTC; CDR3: CASIRPGLYNEQFF
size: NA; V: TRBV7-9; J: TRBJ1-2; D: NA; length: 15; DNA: TGTGCCAGCAGCCCCGGACAGACCACTAACTATGGCTACACCTTC; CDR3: CASSPGQTTNYGYTF
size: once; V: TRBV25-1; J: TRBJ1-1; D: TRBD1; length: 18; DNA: TGTGCCAGCAGTGACTCTCAAACAGGGGGCGGACGTGTCACTGAAGCTTTCTTT; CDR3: CASSDSQTGGGRVTEAFF
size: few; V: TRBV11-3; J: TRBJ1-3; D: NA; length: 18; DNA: TGTGCCAGCAGCTCTCCTGGGGGGCCTGGAGAACCTGGAAACACCATATATTTT; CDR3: CASSSPGGPGEPGNTIYF
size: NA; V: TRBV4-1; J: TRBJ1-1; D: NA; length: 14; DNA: TGCGCCAGCAGTCCCGGGACCGGGAACACTGAAGCTTTCTTT; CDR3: CASSPGTGNTEAFF
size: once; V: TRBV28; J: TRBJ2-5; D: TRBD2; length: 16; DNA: TGTGCCAGCGCCCCTCTTGCGGGAGGGCGATCGGAGACCCAGTACTTC; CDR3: CASAPLAGGRSETQYF
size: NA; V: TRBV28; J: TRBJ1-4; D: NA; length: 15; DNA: TGTGCCAGCAGTCCCCCGACAGAGCCTAATGAAAAACTGTTTTTT; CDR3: CASSPPTEPNEKLFF
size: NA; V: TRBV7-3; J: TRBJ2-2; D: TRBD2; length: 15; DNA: TGTGCCAGCAGCTCCTCTAGCGGGAGGACCGGGGAGCTGTTTTTT; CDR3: CASSSSSGRTGELFF
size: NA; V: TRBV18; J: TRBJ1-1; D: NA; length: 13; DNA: TGTGCCAGCTCACCTCAGCGGGACACTGAAGCTTTCTTT; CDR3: CASSPQRDTEAFF
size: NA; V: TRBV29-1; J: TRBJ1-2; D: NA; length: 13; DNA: TGCAGCGTTGGAGGCGGAACTAACTATGGCTACACCTTC; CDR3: CSVGGGTNYGYTF
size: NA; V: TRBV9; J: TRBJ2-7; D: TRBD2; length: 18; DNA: TGTGCCAGCAGCGTAGGGACCCGGAGGGCTAGCGGGCCCTACGAGCAGTACTTC; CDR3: CASSVGTRRASGPYEQYF
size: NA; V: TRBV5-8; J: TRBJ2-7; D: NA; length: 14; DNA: TGTGCCAGCAGGCCCGGGACGCTGGTCCAGGAGCAGTACTTC; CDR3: CASRPGTLVQEQYF
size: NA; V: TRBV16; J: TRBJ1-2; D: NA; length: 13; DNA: TGTGCCAGCTACCTAAATGCCTTCTATGGCTACACCTTC; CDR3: CASYLNAFYGYTF
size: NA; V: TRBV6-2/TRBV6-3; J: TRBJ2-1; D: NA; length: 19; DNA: TGTGCCAGCAGTTACCCCTTGGGACTTCGCATTGCGTCCGACAATGAGCAGTTCTTC; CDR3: CASSYPLGLRIASDNEQFF
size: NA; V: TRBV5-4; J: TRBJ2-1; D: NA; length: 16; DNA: TGTGCCAGCAGCTTGAACAGGGCTAACTCCTACAATGAGCAGTTCTTC; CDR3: CASSLNRANSYNEQFF
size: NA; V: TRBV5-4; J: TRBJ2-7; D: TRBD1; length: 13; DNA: TGTGCCAGCAGCCCCCGGGACAGGGACGAGCAGTACTTC; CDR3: CASSPRDRDEQYF
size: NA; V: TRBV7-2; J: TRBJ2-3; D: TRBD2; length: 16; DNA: TGTGCCAGCAGCTTAGGTGGGCTAGCGGGAGGTGATACGCAGTATTTT; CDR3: CASSLGGLAGGDTQYF
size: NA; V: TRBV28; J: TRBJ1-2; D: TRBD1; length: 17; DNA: TGTGCCAGCAGTTTTTATACGGGGGGCAGACAGGGCTATGGCTACACCTTC; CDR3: CASSFYTGGRQGYGYTF
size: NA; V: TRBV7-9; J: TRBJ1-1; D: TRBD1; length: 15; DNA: TGTGCCAGCAGCTTAGCAGGGGGCGAGGGCACTGAAGCTTTCTTT; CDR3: CASSLAGGEGTEAFF
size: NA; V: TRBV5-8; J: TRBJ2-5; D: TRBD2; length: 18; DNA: TGTGCCAGCAGCATGGTTGGACTAGCGGGAGTGTACCAAGAGACCCAGTACTTC; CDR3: CASSMVGLAGVYQETQYF
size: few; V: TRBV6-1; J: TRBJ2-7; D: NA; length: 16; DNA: TGTGCCAGCAGTGAAGGGTGGGGGACAAACTCCTACGAGCAGTACTTC; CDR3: CASSEGWGTNSYEQYF
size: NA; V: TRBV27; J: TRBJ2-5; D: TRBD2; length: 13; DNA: TGTGCCAGCAGCCAAGCGGGAGAAGAGACCCAGTACTTC; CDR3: CASSQAGEETQYF
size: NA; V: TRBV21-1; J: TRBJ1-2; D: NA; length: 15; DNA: TGTGCCAGCAGCTCCCCCGGACAGCATAACTATGGCTACACCTTC; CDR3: CASSSPGQHNYGYTF
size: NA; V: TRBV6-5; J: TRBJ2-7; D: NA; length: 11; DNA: TGTGCCAGTACAGGGACCTACGAGCAGTACTTC; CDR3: CASTGTYEQYF
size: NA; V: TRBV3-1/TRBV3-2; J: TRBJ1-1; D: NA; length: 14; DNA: TGTGCCAGCACCAACAATCCGGGGGGCACTGAAGCTTTCTTT; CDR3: CASTNNPGGTEAFF
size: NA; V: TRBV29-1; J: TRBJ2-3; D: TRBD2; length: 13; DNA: TGCAGCGGGATAGCGGGAGGGCCTGATACGCAGTATTTT; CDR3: CSGIAGGPDTQYF
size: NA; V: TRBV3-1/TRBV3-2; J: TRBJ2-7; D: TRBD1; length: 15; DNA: TGTGCCAGCAGTTCTTACCCGGGACAGGGGTTCGAGCAGTACTTC; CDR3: CASSSYPGQGFEQYF
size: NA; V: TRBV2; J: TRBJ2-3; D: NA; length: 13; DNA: TGTGCCAGCCTTGGCTCTAGCACAGATACGCAGTATTTT; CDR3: CASLGSSTDTQYF
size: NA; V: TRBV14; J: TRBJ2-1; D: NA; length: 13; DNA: TGTGCCAGCAGCCGGGGGCATGGGTTTGGGCAGTTCTTC; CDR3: CASSRGHGFGQFF
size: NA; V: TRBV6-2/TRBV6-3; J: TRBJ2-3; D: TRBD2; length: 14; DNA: TGTGCCAGCAGTTGGACTAGATCCACAGATACGCAGTATTTT; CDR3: CASSWTRSTDTQYF
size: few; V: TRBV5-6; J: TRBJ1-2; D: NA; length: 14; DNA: TGTGCCAGCAGCTCGCCCTTCGGACATTCTGGCTACACCTTC; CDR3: CASSSPFGHSGYTF
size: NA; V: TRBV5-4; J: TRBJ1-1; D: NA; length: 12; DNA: TGTGCCAGCAGCTTGGTTCCAGGGCGAGCTTTCTTT; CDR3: CASSLVPGRAFF
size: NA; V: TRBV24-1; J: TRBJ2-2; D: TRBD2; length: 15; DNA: TGTGCCACCAGTGATTTTGGGGGGGGAACCGGGGAGCTGTTTTTT; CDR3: CATSDFGGGTGELFF
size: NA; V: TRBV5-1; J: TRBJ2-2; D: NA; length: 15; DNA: TGCGCCAGCAGCTTGGATTTGCGGGACACCGGGGAGCTGTTTTTT; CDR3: CASSLDLRDTGELFF
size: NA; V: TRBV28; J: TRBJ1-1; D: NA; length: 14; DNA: TGTGCCAGCAGCAAAGCTGGACAGAACACTGAAGCTTTCTTT; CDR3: CASSKAGQNTEAFF
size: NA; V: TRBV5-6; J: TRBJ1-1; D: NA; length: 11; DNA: TGTGCCAGCAGCTTGGGCACTGAAGCTTTCTTT; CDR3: CASSLGTEAFF
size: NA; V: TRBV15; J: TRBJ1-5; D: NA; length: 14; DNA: TGTGCCACCGCGCCCGGGGCGAGCAATCAGCCCCAGCATTTT; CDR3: CATAPGASNQPQHF